This T cell receptor (beta chain) was sequenced for a study of CD8 T cells in Susac syndrome (dated by TCRdb to 2018 to 2020). Study-level background: Whether CD8+ T cell activation and differentiation in Susac syndrome was antigen driven was tested using repertoire sequencing. Here is what the overall study found, with its caveats: The number of individuals in the TCR sequencing and HLA analysis was acknowledged as relatively small.

RNA was extracted with the RNeasy kit and 0.5 to 1 ug was reverse transcribed using random hexamers. The immunoSEQ multiplex PCR assay, which covers 54 Vbeta and 13 Jbeta segments, was used to amplify TCR beta CDR3 regions. PCR amplification bias was corrected using a synthetic template baseline for primer optimization and computational correction. Concerning the study's data processing: Reads were annotated to V, D and J genes according to IMGT and were analyzed with immunoSEQ Analyzer, with only productive sequences retained. Clonality was computed as one minus Shannon entropy normalized by log2 of the number of productive unique sequences. For each patient and control, public and private clones were evaluated among the 100 most prevalent clones. A clone was defined as Susac-specific if it was absent from the healthy and MS cohorts, from some 980 published viral clones and from other ImmuneACCESS disease sequences. TCRdb applied fastp at Q25 and MiXCR to the public reads, then kept only in-frame beta chains. Every distinct CDR3 protein forms one entry, paired with its most common genes and DNA. TCRdb's processing, not the authors', yielded these V and J calls. Across this sample there are 180,000 or so distinct CDR3 sequences, with about 93% seen only once. Of the sample, roughly 0.14% falls within the top ten clones.

High-throughput TCR beta sequencing profiled peripheral blood CD8+ and CD4+ T cells from healthy donors, Susac syndrome patients and multiple sclerosis patients. The healthy donors served as controls matched for age and sex. Bulk CD8+ and CD4+ T cells were purified by magnetic negative isolation, whereas CD8+ TEMRA cells were enriched by FACS. Blood was drawn into EDTA tubes, processed within 24 hours, and PBMCs were isolated by density gradient centrifugation. PBMCs intended for TCR sequencing were frozen in liquid nitrogen and were later thawed in a 37 degrees C water bath. A purity of at least 90% was achieved for sorted or isolated CD4+, CD8+ and CD8+ TEMRA cells. Notes on this clonotype: Its antigen remains unidentified. The record has no base qualities; no much larger clone is one base away.

The receptor comes from a human donor in good health. The source material was CD4+ T cells from PBMCs.

The DNA sequence follows: TGTGCCAGCAGCGTAGGCGTCATGAACACTGAAGCTTTCTTT. This is translated as CASSVGVMNTEAFF. Rearrangement joined TRBV9 to TRBJ1-1, with the identity of the D gene unclear. CDR1 and CDR2 are drawn from the germline V gene: SGDLS, YYNGEE. Deletion took 0 bases off V and 0 bases off J, with a span of 6 bases between the germline ends. The CDR3 has 14 amino acids, counting the end cysteine and phenylalanine. Just CDR3 DNA is preserved here, 42 bases in frame from base 1. With the portions outside the CDR3 filled from the reference TRBV9 and TRBJ1-1 genes, the complete variable region becomes DSGVTQTPKHLITATGQRVTLRCSPRSGDLSVYWYQQSLDQGLQFLIQYYNGEERAKGNILERFSAQQFPDLHSELNLSSLELGDSALYFCASSVGVMNTEAFFGQGTRLTVV.